This TCR beta chain comes out of a study of blood T cell repertoires in COVID-19. Trimming left V 5 bases short and J 8 bases short, with 21 bases between. The CDR3 totals 15 residues. CDR1 and CDR2 (germline): MNHEY, SVGEGT. The protocol was immunoSEQ multiplex PCR, while the TCRdb copy is restricted to in-frame clones and leaves out a portion. Of more than 95,000 clones listed, around 84% are singletons. This chain connects TRBV6-2 or TRBV6-3 to TRBJ1-2; D is possibly TRBD1 (5 bases). Specimen: peripheral blood. The receptor's source is a human donor in a cohort sampled during active COVID-19. In nucleotides, the CDR3 is TGTGCCAGCAGTCTTCAGGACACCCCAATTTGGGGCTACACCTTC. Translation: CASSLQDTPIWGYTF.